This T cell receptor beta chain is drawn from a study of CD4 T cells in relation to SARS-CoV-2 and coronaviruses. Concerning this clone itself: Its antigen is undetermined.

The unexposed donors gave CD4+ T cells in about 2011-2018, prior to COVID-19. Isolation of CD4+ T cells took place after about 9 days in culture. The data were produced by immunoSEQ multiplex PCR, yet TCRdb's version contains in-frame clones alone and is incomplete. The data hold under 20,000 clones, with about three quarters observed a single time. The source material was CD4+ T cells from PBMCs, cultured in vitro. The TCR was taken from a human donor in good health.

The DNA for the CDR3 is TGCAGTGCTACCCTCGGGGGGCCCCAGCATTTT. Translation: CSATLGGPQHF. This chain joins TRBV20-1 and TRBJ1-5; TRBD1 might be the D (5 bases). The germline V and J ends were trimmed by 4 bases and 9 bases, with 10 bases remaining between them. The CDR3 runs to 11 residues. Germline assignment: CDR1 DFQATT and CDR2 SNEGSKA (reference sequence).